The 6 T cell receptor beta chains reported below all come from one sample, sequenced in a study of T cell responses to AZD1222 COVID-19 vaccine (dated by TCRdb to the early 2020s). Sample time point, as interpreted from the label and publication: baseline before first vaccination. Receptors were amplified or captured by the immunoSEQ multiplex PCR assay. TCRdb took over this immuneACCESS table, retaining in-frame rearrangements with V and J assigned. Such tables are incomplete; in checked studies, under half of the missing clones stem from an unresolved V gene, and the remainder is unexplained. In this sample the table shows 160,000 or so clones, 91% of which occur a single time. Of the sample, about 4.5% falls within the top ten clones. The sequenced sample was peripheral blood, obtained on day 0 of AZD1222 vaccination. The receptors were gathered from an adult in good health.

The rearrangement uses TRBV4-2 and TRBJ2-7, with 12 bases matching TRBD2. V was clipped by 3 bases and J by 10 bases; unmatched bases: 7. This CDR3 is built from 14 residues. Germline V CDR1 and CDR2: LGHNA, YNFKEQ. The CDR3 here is CASSQRTSGTKQYF. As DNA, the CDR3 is TGTGCCAGCAGCCAGCGGACTAGCGGGACAAAACAGTACTTC.

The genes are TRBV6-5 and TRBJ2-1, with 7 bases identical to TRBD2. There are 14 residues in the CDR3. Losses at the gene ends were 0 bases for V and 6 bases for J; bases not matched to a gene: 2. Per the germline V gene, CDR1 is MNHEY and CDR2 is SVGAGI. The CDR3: CASSYSGLPNEQFF. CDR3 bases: TGTGCCAGCAGTTACTCGGGACTACCCAATGAGCAGTTCTTC.

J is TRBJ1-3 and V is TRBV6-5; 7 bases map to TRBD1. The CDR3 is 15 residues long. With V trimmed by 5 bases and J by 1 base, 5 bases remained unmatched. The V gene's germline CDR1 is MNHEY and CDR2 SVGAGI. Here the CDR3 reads CASSRGQTSGNTIYF. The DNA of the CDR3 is TGTGCCAGCAGTCGGGGACAGACGTCTGGAAACACCATATATTTT.

CDR3 nucleotide sequence: TGTGCCACCAGTGATTTGAAGCGGGGGAACACAGATACGCAGTATTTT. Translating gives CATSDLKRGNTDTQYF. The V gene is TRBV24-1, the J gene TRBJ2-3; 8 nucleotides agree with TRBD2. The CDR3 runs to 16 residues. With 0 bases clipped from V and 2 bases from J, the junction kept 3 bases outside the gene matches. The germline CDR1 and CDR2 sequences are KGHDR and SFDVKD.

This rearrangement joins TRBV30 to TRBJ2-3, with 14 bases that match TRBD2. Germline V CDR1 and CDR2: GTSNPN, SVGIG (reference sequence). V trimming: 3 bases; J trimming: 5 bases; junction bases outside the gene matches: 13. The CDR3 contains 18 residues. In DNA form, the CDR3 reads TGTGCCTGGAGCACCACCCCGGGACTAGCGGGAGAACAAGATACGCAGTATTTT. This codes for CAWSTTPGLAGEQDTQYF.

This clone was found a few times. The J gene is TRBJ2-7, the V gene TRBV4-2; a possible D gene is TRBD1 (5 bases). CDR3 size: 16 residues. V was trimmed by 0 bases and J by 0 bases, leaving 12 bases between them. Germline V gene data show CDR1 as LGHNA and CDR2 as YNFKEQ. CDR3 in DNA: TGTGCCAGCAGCCAAGATCGCCCAGGGTACTCCTACGAGCAGTACTTC. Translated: CASSQDRPGYSYEQYF.